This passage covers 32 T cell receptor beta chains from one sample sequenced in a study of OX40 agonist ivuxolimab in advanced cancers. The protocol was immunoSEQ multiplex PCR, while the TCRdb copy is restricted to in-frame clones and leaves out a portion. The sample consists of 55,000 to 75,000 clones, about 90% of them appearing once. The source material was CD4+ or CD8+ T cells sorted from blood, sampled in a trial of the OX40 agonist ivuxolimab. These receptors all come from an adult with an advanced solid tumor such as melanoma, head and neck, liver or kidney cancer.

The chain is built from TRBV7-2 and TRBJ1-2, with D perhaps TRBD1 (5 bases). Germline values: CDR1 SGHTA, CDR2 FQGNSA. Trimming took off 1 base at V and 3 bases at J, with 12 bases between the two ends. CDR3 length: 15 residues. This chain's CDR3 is CASSLGEVRDYGYTF. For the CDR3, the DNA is TGTGCCAGCAGCTTAGGGGAGGTCAGGGACTATGGCTACACCTTC.

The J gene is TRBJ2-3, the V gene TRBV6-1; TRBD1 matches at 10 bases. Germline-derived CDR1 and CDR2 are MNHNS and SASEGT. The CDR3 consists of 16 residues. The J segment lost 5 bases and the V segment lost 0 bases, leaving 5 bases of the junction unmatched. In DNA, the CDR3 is TGTGCCAGCAGTGAAGCAGACAGGGGGCCCATAGATACGCAGTATTTT. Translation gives CASSEADRGPIDTQYF.

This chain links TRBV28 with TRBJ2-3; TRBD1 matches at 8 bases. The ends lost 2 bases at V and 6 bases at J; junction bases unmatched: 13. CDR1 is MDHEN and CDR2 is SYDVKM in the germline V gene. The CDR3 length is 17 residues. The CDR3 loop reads CASSLGWGQGAMDTQYF. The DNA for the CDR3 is TGTGCCAGCAGTTTAGGATGGGGGCAGGGGGCGATGGATACGCAGTATTTT.

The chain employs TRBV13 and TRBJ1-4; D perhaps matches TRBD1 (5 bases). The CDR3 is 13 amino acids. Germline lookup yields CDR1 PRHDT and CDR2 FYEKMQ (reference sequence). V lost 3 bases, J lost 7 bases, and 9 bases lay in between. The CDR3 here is CASSFERGEKLFF. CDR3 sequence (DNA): TGTGCCAGCAGCTTCGAAAGGGGTGAAAAACTGTTTTTT.

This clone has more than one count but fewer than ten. CDR3 coding DNA: TGCGCCAGCGCAGGGGGCGAAGGGTACGAGCAGTACTTC. This encodes CASAGGEGYEQYF. This chain links TRBV10-2 with TRBJ2-7; 8 nucleotides line up with TRBD1. CDR1 is WSHSY and CDR2 is SAAADI in the germline V gene. This CDR3 has 13 residues. The V segment lost 8 bases and the J segment 4 bases; nucleotides outside the gene matches: 7.

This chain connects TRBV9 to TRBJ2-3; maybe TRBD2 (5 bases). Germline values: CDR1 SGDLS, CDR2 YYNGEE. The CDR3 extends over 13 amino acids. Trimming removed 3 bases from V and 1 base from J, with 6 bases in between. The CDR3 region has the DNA TGTGCCAGCAGCGCCGGGGGCACAGATACGCAGTATTTT. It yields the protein CASSAGGTDTQYF.

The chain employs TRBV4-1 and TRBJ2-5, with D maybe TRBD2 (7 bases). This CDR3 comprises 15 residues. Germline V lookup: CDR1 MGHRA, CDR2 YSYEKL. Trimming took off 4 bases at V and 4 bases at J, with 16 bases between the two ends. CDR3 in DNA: TGCGCCAGCAGCCTGACTGGGGGGGCCCCAGAGACCCAGTACTTC. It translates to CASSLTGGAPETQYF.

In nucleotides, the CDR3 is TGTGCCAGCTCGCGGACCGCGGGGCCCCTCCACTTT. Its protein product is CASSRTAGPLHF. The chain uses TRBV18 and TRBJ1-6; no reliable D call. Per the germline V gene, CDR1 is KGHSH and CDR2 is LQKENI. CDR3 length: 12 amino acids. V lost 6 bases to trimming and J lost 13 bases, with 13 bases between them.

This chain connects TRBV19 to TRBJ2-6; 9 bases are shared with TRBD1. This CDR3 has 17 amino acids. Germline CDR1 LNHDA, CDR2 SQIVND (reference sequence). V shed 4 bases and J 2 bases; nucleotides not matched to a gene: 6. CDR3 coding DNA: TGTGCCAGTAGTACAGGGACAGGGAAGGCTGGGGCCAACGTCCTGACTTTC. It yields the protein CASSTGTGKAGANVLTF.

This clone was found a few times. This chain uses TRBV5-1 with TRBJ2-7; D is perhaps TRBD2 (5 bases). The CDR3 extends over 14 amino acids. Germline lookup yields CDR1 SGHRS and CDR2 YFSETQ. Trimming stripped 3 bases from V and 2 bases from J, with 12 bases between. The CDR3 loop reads CASSSAPGAYEQYF. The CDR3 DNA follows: TGCGCCAGCAGCTCGGCCCCCGGGGCCTACGAGCAGTACTTC.

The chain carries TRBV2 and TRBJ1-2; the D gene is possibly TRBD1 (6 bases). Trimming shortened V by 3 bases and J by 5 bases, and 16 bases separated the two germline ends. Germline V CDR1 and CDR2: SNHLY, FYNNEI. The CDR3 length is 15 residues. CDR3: CASSEETGRGYGYTF. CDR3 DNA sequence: TGTGCCAGCAGTGAGGAAACAGGGAGAGGGTATGGCTACACCTTC. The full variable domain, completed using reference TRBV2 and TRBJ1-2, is EPEVTQTPSHQVTQMGQEVILRCVPISNHLYFYWYRQILGQKVEFLVSFYNNEISEKSEIFDDQFSVERPDGSNFTLKIRSTKLEDSAMYFCASSEETGRGYGYTFGSGTRLTVV.

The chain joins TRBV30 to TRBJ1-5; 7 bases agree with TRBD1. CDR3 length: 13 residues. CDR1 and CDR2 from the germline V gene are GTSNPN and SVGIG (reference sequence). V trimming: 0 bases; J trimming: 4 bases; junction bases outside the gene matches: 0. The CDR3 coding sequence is TGTGCCTGGAGTGTGACAGGGAATCAGCCCCAGCATTTT. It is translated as CAWSVTGNQPQHF.

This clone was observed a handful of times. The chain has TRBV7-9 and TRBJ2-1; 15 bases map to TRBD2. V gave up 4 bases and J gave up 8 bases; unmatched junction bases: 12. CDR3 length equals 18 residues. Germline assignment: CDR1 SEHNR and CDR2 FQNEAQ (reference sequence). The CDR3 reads CASSSGLGTSGRQDEQFF. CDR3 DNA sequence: TGTGCCAGCAGCTCGGGGCTCGGGACTAGCGGGAGGCAGGATGAGCAGTTCTTC.

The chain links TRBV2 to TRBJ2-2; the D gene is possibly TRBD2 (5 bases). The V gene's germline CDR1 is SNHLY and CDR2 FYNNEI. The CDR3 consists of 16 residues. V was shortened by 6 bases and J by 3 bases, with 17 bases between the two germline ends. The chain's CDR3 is CASRAGLLTDTGELFF. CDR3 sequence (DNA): TGTGCCAGCAGGGCGGGCCTCTTAACGGACACCGGGGAGCTGTTTTTT. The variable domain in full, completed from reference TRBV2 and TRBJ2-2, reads EPEVTQTPSHQVTQMGQEVILRCVPISNHLYFYWYRQILGQKVEFLVSFYNNEISEKSEIFDDQFSVERPDGSNFTLKIRSTKLEDSAMYFCASRAGLLTDTGELFFGEGSRLTVL.

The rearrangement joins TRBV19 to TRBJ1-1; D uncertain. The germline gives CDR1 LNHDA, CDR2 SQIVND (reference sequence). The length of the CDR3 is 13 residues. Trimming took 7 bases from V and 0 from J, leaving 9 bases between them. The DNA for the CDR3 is TGTGCCAGTAAGGGAGTTATGAACACTGAAGCTTTCTTT. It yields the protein CASKGVMNTEAFF.

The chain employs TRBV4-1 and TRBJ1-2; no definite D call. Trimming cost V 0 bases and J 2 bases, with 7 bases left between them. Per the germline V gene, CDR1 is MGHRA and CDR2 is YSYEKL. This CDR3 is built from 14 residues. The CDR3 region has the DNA TGCGCCAGCAGCCAAGAGTCACAGAACTATGGCTACACCTTC. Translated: CASSQESQNYGYTF.

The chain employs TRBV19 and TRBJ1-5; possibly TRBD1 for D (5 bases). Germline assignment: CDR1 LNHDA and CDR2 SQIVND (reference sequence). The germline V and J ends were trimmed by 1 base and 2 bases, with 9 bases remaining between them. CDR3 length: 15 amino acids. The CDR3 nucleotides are TGTGCCAGTAGTATAGGGGGGATAGGCAATCAGCCCCAGCATTTT. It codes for CASSIGGIGNQPQHF.

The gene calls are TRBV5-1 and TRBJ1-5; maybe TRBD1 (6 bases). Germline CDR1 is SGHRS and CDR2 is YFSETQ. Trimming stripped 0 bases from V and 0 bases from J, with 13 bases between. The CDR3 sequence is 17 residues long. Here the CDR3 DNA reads TGCGCCAGCAGCTTGGTAGGGGGGCCCTATAGCAATCAGCCCCAGCATTTT. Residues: CASSLVGGPYSNQPQHF. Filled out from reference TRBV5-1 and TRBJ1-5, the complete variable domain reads KAGVTQTPRYLIKTRGQQVTLSCSPISGHRSVSWYQQTPGQGLQFLFEYFSETQRNKGNFPGRFSGRQFSNSRSEMNVSTLELGDSALYLCASSLVGGPYSNQPQHFGDGTRLSIL.

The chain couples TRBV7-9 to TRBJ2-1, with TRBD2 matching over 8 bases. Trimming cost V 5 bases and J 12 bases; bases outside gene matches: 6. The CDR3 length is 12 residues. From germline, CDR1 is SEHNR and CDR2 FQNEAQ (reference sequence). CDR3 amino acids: CASSPDGGGQFF. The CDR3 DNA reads TGTGCCAGCAGCCCCGACGGGGGGGGGCAGTTCTTC.

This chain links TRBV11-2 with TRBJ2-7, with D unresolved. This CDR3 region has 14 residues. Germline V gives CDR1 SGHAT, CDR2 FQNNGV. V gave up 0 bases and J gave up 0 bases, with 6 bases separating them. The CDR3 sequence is CASSLDQSSYEQYF. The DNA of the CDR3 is TGTGCCAGCAGCTTAGACCAAAGCTCCTACGAGCAGTACTTC.

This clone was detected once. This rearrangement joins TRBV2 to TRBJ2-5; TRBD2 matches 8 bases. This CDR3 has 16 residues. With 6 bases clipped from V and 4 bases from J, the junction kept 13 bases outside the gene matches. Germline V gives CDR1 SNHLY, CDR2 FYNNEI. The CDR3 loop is CASRPHTSGGGETQYF. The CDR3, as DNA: TGTGCCAGCAGACCCCATACCAGCGGGGGAGGAGAGACCCAGTACTTC.

The CDR3 DNA sequence: TGTGCCAGCAGCGTAGCTACTAGCGCCTGGAACACCGGGGAGCTGTTTTTT. Its translation: CASSVATSAWNTGELFF. The rearrangement uses TRBV9 and TRBJ2-2, with 7 bases lining up with TRBD2. The length of the CDR3 is 17 residues. V shed 0 bases and J 1 base; nucleotides not matched to a gene: 6. The germline gives CDR1 SGDLS, CDR2 YYNGEE.

CDR3 protein: CASSLERSGDEQYF. The CDR3 DNA reads as TGCGCCAGCAGCTTGGAGCGCAGCGGGGACGAGCAGTACTTC. The rearrangement links TRBV5-1 to TRBJ2-7, with TRBD2 matching 7 bases. Looked up from germline, CDR1 is SGHRS and CDR2 is YFSETQ. V shed 0 bases and J 5 bases; nucleotides not matched to a gene: 5. The CDR3 extends over 14 amino acids.

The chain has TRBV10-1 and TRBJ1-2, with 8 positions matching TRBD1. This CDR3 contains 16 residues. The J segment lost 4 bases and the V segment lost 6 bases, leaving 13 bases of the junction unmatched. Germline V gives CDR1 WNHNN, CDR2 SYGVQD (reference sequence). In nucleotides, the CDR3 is TGCGCCAGCAGAGTTGACAGGGGCTCGGGAATCTATGGCTACACCTTC. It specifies CASRVDRGSGIYGYTF.

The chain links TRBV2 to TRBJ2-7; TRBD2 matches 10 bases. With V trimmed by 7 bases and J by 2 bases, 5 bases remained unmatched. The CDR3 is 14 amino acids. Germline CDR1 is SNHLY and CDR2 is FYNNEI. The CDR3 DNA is TGTGCCAGCACAGCTAGCGGGGGCCCCTACGAGCAGTACTTC. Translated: CASTASGGPYEQYF.

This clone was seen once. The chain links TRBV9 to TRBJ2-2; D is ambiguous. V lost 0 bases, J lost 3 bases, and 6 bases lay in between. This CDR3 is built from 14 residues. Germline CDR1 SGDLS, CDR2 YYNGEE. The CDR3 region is CASSVATYTGELFF. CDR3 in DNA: TGTGCCAGCAGCGTAGCTACCTACACCGGGGAGCTGTTTTTT.

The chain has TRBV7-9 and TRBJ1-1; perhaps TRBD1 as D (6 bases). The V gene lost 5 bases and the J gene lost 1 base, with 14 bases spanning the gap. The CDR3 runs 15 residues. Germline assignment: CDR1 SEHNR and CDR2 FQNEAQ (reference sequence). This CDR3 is CASSPNSQGNTEAFF. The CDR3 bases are TGTGCCAGCAGCCCTAACTCACAGGGGAACACTGAAGCTTTCTTT.

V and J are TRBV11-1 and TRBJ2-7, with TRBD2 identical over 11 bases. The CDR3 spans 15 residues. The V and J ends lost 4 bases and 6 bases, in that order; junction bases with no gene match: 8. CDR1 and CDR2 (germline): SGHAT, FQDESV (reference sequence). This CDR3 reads CASSSLAGGGGEQYF. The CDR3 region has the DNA TGTGCCAGCAGCTCGCTAGCGGGAGGAGGGGGCGAGCAGTACTTC.

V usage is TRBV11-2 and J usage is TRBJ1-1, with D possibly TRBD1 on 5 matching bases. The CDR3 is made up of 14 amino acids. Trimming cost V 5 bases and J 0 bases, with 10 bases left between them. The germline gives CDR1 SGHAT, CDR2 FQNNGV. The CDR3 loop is CASSTWGLNTEAFF. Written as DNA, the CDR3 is TGTGCCAGCAGCACGTGGGGCCTGAACACTGAAGCTTTCTTT.

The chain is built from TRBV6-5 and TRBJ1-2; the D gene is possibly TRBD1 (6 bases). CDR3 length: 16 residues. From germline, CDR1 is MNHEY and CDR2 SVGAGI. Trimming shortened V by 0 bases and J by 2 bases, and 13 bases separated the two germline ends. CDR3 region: CASSYSTGLGNYGYTF. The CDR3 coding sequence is TGTGCCAGCAGTTACTCGACAGGCTTGGGGAACTATGGCTACACCTTC.

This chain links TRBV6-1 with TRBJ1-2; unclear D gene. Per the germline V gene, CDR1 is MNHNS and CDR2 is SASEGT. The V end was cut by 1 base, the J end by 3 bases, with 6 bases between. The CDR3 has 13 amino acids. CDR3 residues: CASSEGIDYGYTF. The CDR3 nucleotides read TGTGCCAGCAGTGAAGGAATAGACTATGGCTACACCTTC.

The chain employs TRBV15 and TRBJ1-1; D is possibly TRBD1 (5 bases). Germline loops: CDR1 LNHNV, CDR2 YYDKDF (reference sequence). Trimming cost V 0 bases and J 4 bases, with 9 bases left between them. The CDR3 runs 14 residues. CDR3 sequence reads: CATSRDFGGTEAFF. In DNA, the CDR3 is TGTGCCACCAGCAGAGATTTTGGGGGCACTGAAGCTTTCTTT.